This TCR beta chain was identified in a study of brain T cells in children with intractable seizures. The germline gives CDR1 LGHDT, CDR2 YNNKEL (reference sequence). The CDR3 consists of 14 residues. V shed 4 bases and J shed 7 bases, with 13 bases lying between them. Indicated time point: blood from clinic visit 5 months post-surgery; TSC patient then seizure free. Sequencing was limited to surgery cases with top T cell transcript signatures in brain tissue. Patients received at least one anti-epileptic drug before surgery. The method was immunoSEQ multiplex PCR; TCRdb's version includes in-frame clones alone and lacks a portion of them. The profile shows 300,000 to 400,000 clones, 93% of them singletons.

This receptor was taken from a boy younger than two with tuberous sclerosis and intractable seizures. The source was peripheral blood, collected about 5 months after surgery. The chain is built from TRBV3-1 (or the pseudogene TRBV3-2) and TRBJ2-2, with D possibly being TRBD2 (6 bases). The CDR3: CASSPLGGVGELFF. The CDR3 nucleotides are TGTGCCAGCAGCCCCTTAGGAGGGGTCGGGGAGCTGTTTTTT.